Detailed here is one T cell receptor beta chain. The authors split each subset's genomic DNA evenly across several immunoSEQ plates. Profiled with immunoSEQ multiplex PCR; TCRdb holds only in-frame clones, not every one. The sample gives around 720,000 clones, more than 70% of which show up once; 1.5% to 2% is in the top ten. The data stem from a study of shared clonotypes between healthy human individuals. Looking at the study overall: Used for every donor were three CD4 naive, three CD4 memory, two CD8 naive and one CD8 memory plate.

The CDR3 is made up of 14 amino acids. Germline trimming cut 3 bases from V and 3 bases from J; bases unmatched to any gene: 3. Germline assignment: CDR1 SGDLS and CDR2 YYNGEE. The V call is TRBV9, the J call TRBJ1-5; 7 nucleotides match TRBD1. This receptor was taken from a woman in her 30s in good health. Source material: memory CD4+ T cells sorted from blood. Subset denoted: CD45RA-negative fraction. CDR3 bases: TGTGCCAGCAGCGAGGGACAGTCCAATCAGCCCCAGCATTTT. Amino acid sequence: CASSEGQSNQPQHF.